The 27 T cell receptor beta chains below all came from one sample that was sequenced in a study of regulatory T cells in long-lasting Graves disease. Specified time point: persistent/refractory GD, antithyroid drugs over 5 years with positive TRAb. PBMC-derived RNA was used for the TCR library. With iRepertoire HTBI primers and Arm-PCR of CDR3 regions, TCR beta libraries were built. In TCRdb, the multiplex PCR reads were re-called with MiXCR into one record per CDR3 protein. The data contain fewer than 600,000 distinct CDR3 sequences, roughly 23% of them singletons. Sequences were derived from peripheral blood mononuclear cells (PBMCs), sampled when the disease was refractory, from a patient treated with antithyroid drugs. The receptors shown here come from a female donor with Graves disease.

This clonotype was seen more than once but under ten times. Here the CDR3 DNA reads TGCAGTGCTCAACCCAGGACTGTAAGCAATCAGCCCCAGCATTTT. It translates to CSAQPRTVSNQPQHF. V is TRBV20-1 and J is TRBJ1-5; D not certain. Germline V gene sequence: CDR1 DFQATT, CDR2 SNEGSKA (reference sequence). V gave up 5 bases and J gave up 1 base, with 15 bases separating them. The length of the CDR3 is 15 residues.

This clonotype was observed a few times. The V call is TRBV6-2 or TRBV6-3, the J call TRBJ1-5; D unresolved. CDR1 and CDR2 (germline): MNHEY, SVGEGT. CDR3 length equals 14 residues. V lost 0 bases to trimming and J lost 4 bases, with 7 bases between them. Here the CDR3 DNA reads TGTGCCAGCAGTTACTCGTACAGAAATCAGCCCCAGCATTTT. Residues: CASSYSYRNQPQHF.

This clonotype was found many times. This chain links TRBV20-1 with TRBJ1-2, with D possibly matching TRBD1 (6 bases). Trimming shortened V by 6 bases and J by 8 bases, and 16 bases separated the two germline ends. Looked up from germline, CDR1 is DFQATT and CDR2 is SNEGSKA (reference sequence). CDR3 length: 12 residues. In DNA form, the CDR3 reads TGCAGTGCCGATGTAGAGGGGGGCGGCTACACCTTC. Translated: CSADVEGGGYTF.

This rearrangement joins TRBV7-8 to TRBJ1-1; 7 bases are shared with TRBD1. Germline CDR1 is SGHVS and CDR2 is FQNEAQ. The V segment lost 6 bases and the J segment 0 bases; nucleotides outside the gene matches: 13. The CDR3 sequence is 17 residues long. The CDR3 sequence is CASRHEQGPGMNTEAFF. CDR3 in DNA: TGTGCCAGCAGGCATGAACAGGGGCCGGGCATGAACACTGAAGCTTTCTTT.

This clonotype appeared a few times. The rearrangement joins TRBV5-1 to TRBJ1-1; 8 bases map to TRBD1. The CDR3 runs to 19 residues. Germline CDR1 reads SGHRS; CDR2 reads YFSETQ. The J segment lost 0 bases and the V segment lost 2 bases, leaving 15 bases of the junction unmatched. The CDR3 nucleotides read TGCGCCAGCAGCTTCGGTCATCTCGGGACAGGAAGTATGAACACTGAAGCTTTCTTT. It encodes CASSFGHLGTGSMNTEAFF.

This clonotype was picked up many times. V is TRBV28 and J is TRBJ1-2; D is unresolved. The CDR3 totals 13 residues. Germline lookup yields CDR1 MDHEN and CDR2 SYDVKM. V lost 5 bases to trimming and J lost 5 bases, with 12 bases between them. The CDR3: CASSEVRQYGYTF. Here the CDR3 DNA reads TGTGCCAGCAGTGAAGTACGGCAATATGGCTACACCTTC.

This clonotype was observed at least ten times. This chain joins TRBV28 and TRBJ1-5; D gene ambiguous. There are 16 residues in the CDR3. V dropped 5 bases and J dropped 5 bases, with 19 bases sitting between them. CDR1 is MDHEN and CDR2 is SYDVKM in the germline V gene. Here the CDR3 reads CASSPLVPQIDQPQHF. CDR3 sequence (DNA): TGTGCCAGCAGTCCCCTAGTACCTCAAATAGATCAGCCCCAGCATTTT.

V gene TRBV20-1 combines with J gene TRBJ2-7; 14 bases fit TRBD2. There are 13 residues in the CDR3. Looked up from germline, CDR1 is DFQATT and CDR2 is SNEGSKA (reference sequence). Written as DNA, the CDR3 is TGCAGCCCGACTAGCGGGGGGGCCGTCGAGCAGTACTTC. Translated: CSPTSGGAVEQYF.

About this clonotype: One end of the junction varies from germline; a read error may be responsible. The rearrangement joins TRBV2 to TRBJ2-5; D gene unclear. This CDR3 is built from 10 residues. Germline CDR1 SNHLY, CDR2 FYNNEI. CDR3 amino acids: CARSGETQYF. DNA of the CDR3: TGTGCCAGGAGTGGTGAGACCCAGTACTTC.

For this clonotype: A clone one base away is much larger, so this may be a read error. V is TRBV6-2 or TRBV6-3 and J is TRBJ1-2, with D hard to call. Trimming left V 5 bases short and J 7 bases short, with 14 bases between. CDR3 length: 13 residues. CDR1 MNHEY and CDR2 SVGEGT come from the germline V gene. The CDR3 nucleotides read TGTGCCAGCAGTGACCCAAAGGAAGGTGGCTACACCTTC. Residues: CASSDPKEGGYTF.

The V gene is TRBV10-3, the J gene TRBJ1-4; unclear D gene. CDR1 is ENHRY and CDR2 is SYGVKD in the germline V gene. The V end was cut by 8 bases, the J end by 0 bases, with 10 bases between. The CDR3 is made up of 14 amino acids. CDR3: CAIRGPATNEKLFF. The CDR3 DNA reads as TGTGCCATCCGAGGACCCGCAACTAATGAAAAACTGTTTTTT.

This clonotype was found a few times. The chain is built from TRBV7-9 and TRBJ2-7, with D perhaps TRBD2 (5 bases). The CDR3 consists of 15 residues. V dropped 1 base and J dropped 0 bases, with 10 bases sitting between them. Per the germline V gene, CDR1 is SEHNR and CDR2 is FQNEAQ (reference sequence). This CDR3 reads CASSLDRGFSYEQYF. In nucleotides, the CDR3 is TGTGCCAGCAGCTTAGATCGGGGTTTCTCCTACGAGCAGTACTTC.

This clonotype was picked up many times. The chain is built from TRBV12-3 or TRBV12-4 and TRBJ1-5; weak D call: TRBD1 (5 bases). V was clipped by 6 bases and J by 0 bases, with 18 bases between them. This CDR3 has 17 amino acids. CDR3 loop: CASSNRQKQYSNQPQHF. CDR3 nucleotides: TGTGCCAGCAGCAACCGACAGAAACAGTATAGCAATCAGCCCCAGCATTTT.

This clonotype was seen a few times. The rearrangement joins TRBV10-3 to TRBJ2-1; 9 bases are a match to TRBD1. The germline V gene encodes CDR1 ENHRY and CDR2 SYGVKD. This CDR3 has 17 residues. Germline trimming cut 0 bases from V and 7 bases from J; bases unmatched to any gene: 10. CDR3 DNA sequence: TGTGCCATCAGTGAGTCAAGGGCGGGACAGGGCAGAAATGAGCAGTTCTTC. It encodes CAISESRAGQGRNEQFF.

This clonotype was seen a handful of times. The chain joins TRBV28 to TRBJ1-1; D is unclear. V dropped 2 bases and J dropped 4 bases, with 5 bases sitting between them. The germline V gene has CDR1 MDHEN and CDR2 SYDVKM. CDR3 length: 12 residues. CDR3 DNA: TGTGCCAGCAGTTTACGGCCCACTGAAGCTTTCTTT. The encoded protein is CASSLRPTEAFF.

In this sample, this clonotype turned up a few times. The CDR3 DNA follows: TGTGCCAGCAGCATACTAGTTAGTACCGATCTGGATGGCTACACCTTC. As protein: CASSILVSTDLDGYTF. This chain uses TRBV7-2 with TRBJ1-2; D is ambiguous. V dropped 5 bases and J dropped 6 bases, with 22 bases sitting between them. Germline V gene lookup returns CDR1 SGHTA and CDR2 FQGNSA. The CDR3 loop spans 16 amino acids.

This clonotype has a handful of counts. The chain's CDR3 is CAWSTGVHEKLFF. CDR3 sequence (DNA): TGTGCCTGGTCGACAGGGGTCCATGAAAAACTGTTTTTT. The chain recombines TRBV30 with TRBJ1-4; TRBD1 agrees at 8 bases. From germline, CDR1 is GTSNPN and CDR2 SVGIG (reference sequence). Unmatched junction bases numbered 5, after V lost 5 bases and J lost 6 bases. The CDR3 extends over 13 amino acids.

This clonotype was seen ten or more times. The chain joins TRBV29-1 to TRBJ1-2; D is ambiguous. The germline CDR1 and CDR2 sequences are SQVTM and ANQGSEA. This CDR3 is 12 amino acids long. V gave up 3 bases and J gave up 7 bases, with 12 bases separating them. CDR3 DNA: TGCAGCGTTGATAGAGGGCTCAGTGGCTACACCTTC. This encodes CSVDRGLSGYTF.

This sequence joins TRBV6-6 and TRBJ1-1; maybe TRBD1 (6 bases). Germline V gene lookup returns CDR1 MNHNY and CDR2 SVGAGI (reference sequence). V lost 0 bases and J 11 bases, leaving 19 bases between the germline ends. The CDR3 totals 15 residues. The CDR3 loop reads CASSYSRRGASGAFF. The CDR3 DNA is TGTGCCAGCAGTTACTCGAGGCGGGGGGCTTCGGGGGCTTTCTTT.

The chain recombines TRBV2 with TRBJ2-3, with TRBD2 matching 7 bases. Germline loops: CDR1 SNHLY, CDR2 FYNNEI. The CDR3 runs to 14 residues. The J segment lost 1 base and the V segment lost 4 bases, leaving 2 bases of the junction unmatched. The CDR3 loop reads CASSGGRGTDTQYF. The DNA for the CDR3 is TGTGCCAGCAGTGGTGGGAGGGGCACAGATACGCAGTATTTT. Complete variable domain (other parts from reference TRBV2 and TRBJ2-3): EPEVTQTPSHQVTQMGQEVILRCVPISNHLYFYWYRQILGQKVEFLVSFYNNEISEKSEIFDDQFSVERPDGSNFTLKIRSTKLEDSAMYFCASSGGRGTDTQYFGPGTRLTVL.

This clonotype was detected ten times or more. The chain uses TRBV27 and TRBJ2-2; TRBD1 aligns across 7 bases. The germline gives CDR1 MNHEY, CDR2 SMNVEV (reference sequence). V trimming: 1 base; J trimming: 1 base; junction bases outside the gene matches: 3. The CDR3 sequence is 16 residues long. The CDR3 coding sequence is TGTGCCAGCAGTTTATTTGACAGGGTGAACACCGGGGAGCTGTTTTTT. Amino acids: CASSLFDRVNTGELFF.

This clonotype was found many times. This chain connects TRBV7-2 to TRBJ2-7; D remains ambiguous. V dropped 3 bases and J dropped 1 base, with 7 bases sitting between them. Germline CDR1 reads SGHTA; CDR2 reads FQGNSA. The CDR3 spans 13 residues. DNA for the CDR3: TGTGCCAGCAGCTTCGCGAATTCCTACGAGCAGTACTTC. Translated: CASSFANSYEQYF.

The J gene is TRBJ1-2, the V gene TRBV9; the D is unclear. V gave up 3 bases and J gave up 4 bases, with 10 bases separating them. There are 13 residues in the CDR3. Germline V lookup: CDR1 SGDLS, CDR2 YYNGEE. The CDR3 DNA reads as TGTGCCAGCAGCGCCGACGCGACCTATGGCTACACCTTC. As protein: CASSADATYGYTF.

This clonotype came up many times. The chain combines TRBV27 with TRBJ1-1; 8 positions agree with TRBD1. Per germline, CDR1 MNHEY and CDR2 SMNVEV (reference sequence). Germline trimming cut 3 bases from V and 10 bases from J; bases unmatched to any gene: 7. The CDR3 has 13 residues. The CDR3 DNA follows: TGTGCCAGCAGTTTTTCGACAGGGGAGGCAGCTTTCTTT. Translating it yields CASSFSTGEAAFF.

This clonotype was detected ten times or more. The rearrangement uses TRBV10-3 and TRBJ2-5, with 9 bases lining up with TRBD1. Looked up from germline, CDR1 is ENHRY and CDR2 is SYGVKD. Trimming cost V 4 bases and J 5 bases; bases outside gene matches: 8. This CDR3 contains 15 residues. CDR3 nucleotides: TGTGCCATCAGTGCCCGGACAGGGGTATACGAGACCCAGTACTTC. Translating it yields CAISARTGVYETQYF.

This clonotype has ten or more counts. The V and J genes are TRBV28 and TRBJ2-2, with D unresolved. Looked up from germline, CDR1 is MDHEN and CDR2 is SYDVKM. The ends were cut back, 6 bases at V and 5 bases at J, with 7 bases in the middle. The CDR3 contains 12 residues. The CDR3 coding sequence is TGTGCCAGCAGAAAGGATACCGGGGAGCTGTTTTTT. Its protein product is CASRKDTGELFF. Together with reference TRBV28 and TRBJ2-2, the CDR3 gives the full variable domain: DVKVTQSSRYLVKRTGEKVFLECVQDMDHENMFWYRQDPGLGLRLIYFSYDVKMKEKGDIPEGYSVSREKKERFSLILESASTNQTSMYLCASRKDTGELFFGEGSRLTVL.

The gene calls are TRBV19 and TRBJ1-2, with TRBD1 matching over 7 bases. Germline-derived CDR1 and CDR2 are LNHDA and SQIVND (reference sequence). The V gene end was trimmed by 5 bases and the J gene end by 6 bases; junction bases not matched to a gene: 9. This CDR3 has 14 residues. CDR3 in DNA: TGTGCCAGTAGTTTAACAGGGGTCGGGAATGGCTACACCTTC. It specifies CASSLTGVGNGYTF.